The rows below give T cell receptor beta chains drawn from one sample of a study of a mutant IDH1 vaccine in newly diagnosed glioma. Only in-frame clones appear in the TCRdb table, and some are missing; sequencing was by immunoSEQ multiplex PCR. The data show some 71,000 clones, 70% to 90% seen once. The antigens of these receptors remain unknown. Sequencing was performed on PBMCs, taken from a glioma patient whose treatment included an IDH1 peptide vaccine. Receptor source: a man aged 30-40 years with glioma. Each CDR3 is given with its conserved first and last residue. The D gene is left open where the match is weak. Clone size is not always given. Where it is, it says once, few, many or a class for expanded clones.

size,J,V,D,CDR3,DNA
NA,TRBJ1-6,TRBV9,TRBD1,CASDQNRDSGSPLHF,TGTGCCAGCGACCAGAATCGGGACAGTGGATCACCCCTCCACTTT
NA,TRBJ1-1,TRBV10-3,TRBD1,CAISERTGVMNTEAFF,TGTGCCATCAGTGAGCGGACAGGGGTTATGAACACTGAAGCTTTCTTT
NA,TRBJ2-1,TRBV19,NA,CASSIVVGRGSVGLNEQFF,TGTGCCAGTAGTATAGTGGTTGGTAGGGGCTCGGTCGGACTCAATGAGCAGTTCTTC
NA,TRBJ2-2,TRBV27,NA,CASSPFTQGRTGELFF,TGTGCCAGCAGTCCCTTCACCCAGGGGCGGACCGGGGAGCTGTTTTTT
NA,TRBJ2-3,TRBV30,TRBD1,CACGDSYTDTQYF,TGTGCCTGCGGGGACAGCTACACAGATACGCAGTATTTT
NA,TRBJ2-7,TRBV18,TRBD2,CASSPEAGAYEQYF,TGTGCCAGCTCACCAGAGGCGGGAGCCTACGAGCAGTACTTC
NA,TRBJ2-5,TRBV5-1,TRBD2,CASSDGEGRATQYF,TGCGCCAGCAGTGACGGGGAGGGCCGAGCGACCCAGTACTTC
NA,TRBJ2-7,TRBV11-1,NA,CASRIPGPGKNEQYF,TGTGCCAGCAGAATTCCGGGCCCTGGGAAAAACGAGCAGTACTTC
few,TRBJ1-5,TRBV2,TRBD1,CASSPQGQGSNQPQHF,TGTGCCAGCAGTCCCCAAGGACAGGGAAGCAATCAGCCCCAGCATTTT
NA,TRBJ1-5,TRBV5-8,NA,CASSLRDYSNQPQHF,TGTGCCAGCAGCTTGAGGGATTATAGCAATCAGCCCCAGCATTTT
NA,TRBJ1-2,TRBV7-8,TRBD1,CASSTLTGYGYTF,TGTGCCAGCAGCACCCTGACAGGGTACGGCTACACCTTC
NA,TRBJ1-2,TRBV9,NA,CASSLSQGLGGYTF,TGTGCCAGCAGCTTATCACAGGGATTAGGGGGCTACACCTTC
NA,TRBJ1-3,TRBV6-6,NA,CASSSPDLGGGNTIYF,TGTGCCAGCAGTTCCCCGGATTTGGGGGGTGGAAACACCATATATTTT
NA,TRBJ1-5,TRBV7-8,TRBD1,CASSFSGQGAYQPQHF,TGTGCCAGCAGCTTCTCCGGACAGGGGGCTTATCAGCCCCAGCATTTT
once,TRBJ2-5,TRBV25-1,NA,CASGGGKLYF,TGTGCCAGCGGAGGGGGAAAGTTGTACTTC
once,TRBJ2-5,TRBV6-1,NA,CASSEKATWYQETQYF,TGTGCCAGCAGTGAAAAGGCGACATGGTACCAAGAGACCCAGTACTTC
few,TRBJ1-2,TRBV4-3,TRBD1,CASSQGGDRGFYGYTF,TGCGCCAGCAGCCAGGGAGGGGACAGGGGGTTCTATGGCTACACCTTC
NA,TRBJ2-7,TRBV7-9,TRBD2,CASSLLGTTSYEQYF,TGTGCCAGCAGCCTTCTTGGGACTACCTCCTACGAGCAGTACTTC
NA,TRBJ1-1,TRBV7-8,TRBD1,CASKRQGSTEAFF,TGTGCCAGCAAGAGACAGGGATCCACTGAAGCTTTCTTT
NA,TRBJ2-4,TRBV10-3,NA,CAIKAEAKNIQYF,TGTGCCATCAAGGCGGAAGCCAAAAACATTCAGTACTTC
few,TRBJ1-1,TRBV2,TRBD1,CASSDRGGTEAFF,TGTGCCAGCTCAGACAGGGGTGGGACTGAAGCTTTCTTT
NA,TRBJ2-5,TRBV9,NA,CASSPVGAAETQYF,TGTGCCAGCAGCCCAGTAGGGGCTGCGGAGACCCAGTACTTC
NA,TRBJ1-1,TRBV15,NA,CATSVGRTNTEAFF,TGTGCCACCAGCGTGGGACGGACGAACACTGAAGCTTTCTTT
NA,TRBJ2-1,TRBV27,TRBD2,CASSLSYGRAHNEQFF,TGTGCCAGCAGTTTATCTTACGGGAGGGCTCACAATGAGCAGTTCTTC
NA,TRBJ2-7,TRBV4-1,NA,CASSQDRLALYEQYF,TGCGCCAGCAGCCAAGATAGGCTAGCGCTCTACGAGCAGTACTTC
NA,TRBJ2-5,TRBV6-6,TRBD1,CASSYSGQGIQETQYF,TGTGCCAGCAGTTATAGTGGACAGGGGATACAAGAGACCCAGTACTTC
NA,TRBJ1-4,TRBV2,TRBD1,CASRRTGVGEKLFF,TGTGCCAGCAGGAGGACAGGGGTTGGGGAAAAACTGTTTTTT
NA,TRBJ1-5,TRBV28,NA,CASSFSGDGNQPQHF,TGTGCCAGCAGTTTCTCCGGGGATGGGAATCAGCCCCAGCATTTT